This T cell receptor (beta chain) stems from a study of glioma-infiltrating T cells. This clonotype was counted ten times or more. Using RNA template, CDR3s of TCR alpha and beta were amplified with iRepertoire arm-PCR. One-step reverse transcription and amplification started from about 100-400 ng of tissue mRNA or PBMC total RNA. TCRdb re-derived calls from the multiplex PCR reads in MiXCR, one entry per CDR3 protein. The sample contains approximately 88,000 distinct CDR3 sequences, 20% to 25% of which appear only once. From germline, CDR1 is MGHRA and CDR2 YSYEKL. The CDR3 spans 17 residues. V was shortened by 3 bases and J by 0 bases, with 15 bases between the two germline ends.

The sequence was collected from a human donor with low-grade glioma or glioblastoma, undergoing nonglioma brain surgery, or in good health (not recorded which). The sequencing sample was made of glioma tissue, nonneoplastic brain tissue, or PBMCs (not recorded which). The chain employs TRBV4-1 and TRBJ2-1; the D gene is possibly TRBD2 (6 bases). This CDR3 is CASSHVWPGSSYNEQFF. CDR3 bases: TGCGCCAGCAGCCACGTTTGGCCCGGGAGCTCCTACAATGAGCAGTTCTTC.